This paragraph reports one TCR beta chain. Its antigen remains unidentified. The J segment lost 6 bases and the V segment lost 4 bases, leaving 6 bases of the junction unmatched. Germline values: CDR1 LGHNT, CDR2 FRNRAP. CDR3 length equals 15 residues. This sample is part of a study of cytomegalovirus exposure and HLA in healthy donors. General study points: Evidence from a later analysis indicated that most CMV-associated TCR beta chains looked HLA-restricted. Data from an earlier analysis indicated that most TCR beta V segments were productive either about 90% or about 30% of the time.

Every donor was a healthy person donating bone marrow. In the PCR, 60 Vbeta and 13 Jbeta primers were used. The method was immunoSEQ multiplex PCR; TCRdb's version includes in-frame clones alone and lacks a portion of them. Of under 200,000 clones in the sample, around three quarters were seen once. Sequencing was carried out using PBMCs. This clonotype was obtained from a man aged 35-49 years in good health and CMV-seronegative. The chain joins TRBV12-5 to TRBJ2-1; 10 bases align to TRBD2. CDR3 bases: TGTGCTAGTGGTTCGCAGGGACTAGCGTCCAATGAGCAGTTCTTC. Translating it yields CASGSQGLASNEQFF.